This T cell receptor (beta chain) was recorded in a study of Graves' ophthalmopathy and Graves' hyperthyroidism. Using RNA transcripts, the TCR beta CDR3 regions were amplified. RT-PCR with HTBI primers came first, then second-round multiplex PCR. Each CDR3 protein gets one entry after TCRdb re-called the multiplex PCR reads with MiXCR. The table records 600,000 to 950,000 distinct CDR3 sequences, 40% of them present only once. Other autoimmune diseases, uncontrolled infections, pregnancy or lactation excluded patients from enrollment. Someone took the PBMCs out of more than 9 ml of fresh peripheral blood. This receptor was obtained from an adult man with Graves' ophthalmopathy. Sample: peripheral blood.

The chain's CDR3 is CASSPIGRVVNQPQHF. CDR3 nucleotides: TGTGCCAGCTCACCAATAGGCAGGGTGGTCAATCAGCCCCAGCATTTT. This chain connects TRBV24-1 to TRBJ1-5; tentatively, D is TRBD1 (5 bases). CDR1 is KGHDR and CDR2 is SFDVKD in the germline V gene. The length of the CDR3 is 16 residues. V shed 11 bases and J shed 3 bases, with 22 bases lying between them.